The 26 T cell receptor beta chains below were found in one sample sequenced in a study of beta chain features in type 1 diabetes listed by TCRdb under 2018. Here is what the overall study found, with its caveats: A moderate but significant shortening of TCRB CDR3 length was observed in type 1 diabetes patients in all four CD4+ subsets.

Library preparation used the immunoSEQ multiplex PCR assay. The High Capacity cDNA Reverse Transcription Kit was used to reverse transcribe all of the isolated RNA, meaning that expressed TCRB transcripts were what got sequenced. This is the immuneACCESS table as TCRdb keeps it, with only in-frame sequences that have V and J called. A part of the clones is gone; compared with another copy, unresolved V genes explain less than half, and the rest is unexplained. The sample includes about 120,000 clones, with about 17% observed a single time. The ten largest clones represent approximately 2.2% of the sample. What these receptors recognize is not known. Material for sequencing was central memory CD4+ T cells from blood. The receptors were gathered from a man under 40 with type 1 diabetes.

Many counts were recorded for this clone. The V and J genes are TRBV28 and TRBJ2-5; D ambiguous. Germline V CDR1 and CDR2: MDHEN, SYDVKM. The CDR3 extends over 13 amino acids. Trimming stripped 3 bases from V and 4 bases from J, with 9 bases between. The CDR3 is CASSFGVPETQYF. The CDR3 DNA follows: TGTGCCAGCAGTTTTGGGGTGCCAGAGACCCAGTACTTC.

This clone has just a few counts. The CDR3 spells CASSLTDYNEQFF. CDR3 coding DNA: TGTGCCAGCAGCTTGACAGACTACAATGAGCAGTTCTTC. The chain combines TRBV5-6 with TRBJ2-1; D is uncertain. The germline V gene has CDR1 SGHDT and CDR2 YYEEEE. The V gene lost 1 base and the J gene lost 3 bases, with 5 bases spanning the gap. The CDR3 is made up of 13 amino acids.

This clone was detected a few times. This chain joins TRBV4-2 and TRBJ2-1; D call uncertain. Germline V lookup: CDR1 LGHNA, CDR2 YNFKEQ. The CDR3 totals 12 residues. Trimming cost V 0 bases and J 15 bases, with 12 bases left between them. In DNA, the CDR3 is TGTGCCAGCAGCCAAGATAAAGGTGTACCGTTCTTC. This encodes CASSQDKGVPFF.

The rearrangement joins TRBV2 to TRBJ1-4; 7 bases map to TRBD1. V shed 4 bases and J 7 bases; nucleotides not matched to a gene: 12. CDR1 and CDR2 (germline): SNHLY, FYNNEI. The CDR3 has 16 amino acids. CDR3 sequence: CASSVPGQRSVEKLFF. The CDR3 bases are TGTGCCAGCAGTGTGCCGGGACAGCGTTCCGTTGAAAAACTGTTTTTT.

This clone is medium-sized in the sample. The V call is TRBV7-9, the J call TRBJ2-4; TRBD2 is a possible D gene (7 bases). V was cut by 5 bases and J by 8 bases, with 13 bases left in between. CDR1 and CDR2 (germline): SEHNR, FQNEAQ (reference sequence). The CDR3 is made up of 13 amino acids. The CDR3 DNA is TGTGCCAGCAGCCCGGGGGGCCGGGACATTCAGTACTTC. It yields the protein CASSPGGRDIQYF.

This clone qualifies as medium-sized. The CDR3, as DNA: TGTGCCAGCAGCCAAGTGGGGGCCAACGTCCTGACTTTC. Its translation is CASSQVGANVLTF. The chain uses TRBV14 and TRBJ2-6; D ambiguous. Germline values: CDR1 SGHDN, CDR2 FVKESK. This CDR3 region has 13 residues. With 1 base removed from V and 4 bases from J, the gap between germline ends came to 2 bases.

The rearrangement links TRBV30 to TRBJ1-5; D uncertain. V was pared by 5 bases and J by 0 bases, with 8 bases between. In germline, CDR1 is GTSNPN, CDR2 SVGIG (reference sequence). The CDR3 totals 13 residues. CDR3 DNA: TGTGCCTGGGGGCAGGATAGCAATCAGCCCCAGCATTTT. Its protein is CAWGQDSNQPQHF.

This clone was counted a few times. The rearrangement joins TRBV9 to TRBJ2-5; TRBD2 agrees at 8 bases. The V gene's germline CDR1 is SGDLS and CDR2 YYNGEE. The CDR3 is 15 residues long. The J segment lost 5 bases and the V segment lost 2 bases, leaving 8 bases of the junction unmatched. The CDR3 spells CASSVSGGDKETQYF. The CDR3 DNA reads as TGTGCCAGCAGCGTCTCCGGGGGGGACAAGGAGACCCAGTACTTC.

The chain combines TRBV5-1 with TRBJ2-2, with 7 nucleotides matching TRBD2. Germline CDR1 and CDR2: SGHRS and YFSETQ. With 4 bases clipped from V and 5 bases from J, the junction kept 5 bases outside the gene matches. The CDR3 has 14 residues. For the CDR3, the DNA is TGCGCCAGCAGCCCTGAGCGGGGTACCGGGGAGCTGTTTTTT. Amino acid sequence: CASSPERGTGELFF.

This clone has a handful of counts. V is TRBV7-9 and J is TRBJ1-6; D gene uncertain. Germline V gives CDR1 SEHNR, CDR2 FQNEAQ (reference sequence). The CDR3 has 14 amino acids. V was trimmed by 4 bases and J by 5 bases, leaving 9 bases between them. The CDR3 bases are TGTGCCAGCAGCTCCGGGTTTAATAATTCACCCCTCCACTTT. Its protein is CASSSGFNNSPLHF.

About this clone itself: A far larger clone is just one base off, so this is likely a read error. This sequence joins TRBV9 and TRBJ1-6; D not resolved. This CDR3 comprises 15 residues. Trimming left V 3 bases short and J 9 bases short, with 16 bases between. Germline V CDR1 and CDR2: SGDLS, YYNGEE. In DNA, the CDR3 is TGTGCCAGCAGCGGAGAGGGTGTAGGAGGTTCACCCCTCCACTTT. Protein product: CASSGEGVGGSPLHF.

This clone came up a few times. The rearrangement uses TRBV30 and TRBJ1-3; 7 nucleotides match TRBD1. V shed 6 bases and J 4 bases; nucleotides not matched to a gene: 6. Germline V gene sequence: CDR1 GTSNPN, CDR2 SVGIG (reference sequence). The CDR3 length is 13 residues. For the CDR3, the DNA is TGTGCCTGCTCCCAGGGGGTAGGAAACACCATATATTTT. Encoded protein: CACSQGVGNTIYF.

Concerning this clone itself: A read error is the likely source, as a far larger clone sits one nucleotide away. This same CDR3 is encoded by further DNA sequences in the sample. In nucleotides, the CDR3 is TGTGCCAGCAGCTCCCAAGAGACCCAGTACTTC. This sequence encodes CASSSQETQYF. V gene TRBV7-6 combines with J gene TRBJ2-5; unclear D gene. The germline CDR1 and CDR2 sequences are SGHVS and FNYEAQ. The CDR3 covers 11 residues. V shed 4 bases and J shed 1 base, with 1 base lying between them.

The table lists this clone with a few counts. J is TRBJ1-1 and V is TRBV5-1; D remains ambiguous. Trimming removed 4 bases at V and 0 bases at J, with 19 bases between. Germline CDR1 and CDR2: SGHRS and YFSETQ. CDR3 length equals 17 residues. The CDR3 DNA follows: TGCGCCAGCAGCCCTCAGGCTGCGTTGGGCCTGAACACTGAAGCTTTCTTT. Encoded protein: CASSPQAALGLNTEAFF.

J is TRBJ2-3 and V is TRBV27; no definite D call. CDR1 MNHEY and CDR2 SMNVEV come from the germline V gene (reference sequence). The CDR3 is 13 amino acids. V gave up 2 bases and J gave up 0 bases, with 3 bases separating them. CDR3 bases: TGTGCCAGCAGTTTACGTAGCACAGATACGCAGTATTTT. Residues: CASSLRSTDTQYF.

This clone appeared a few times. The chain links TRBV2 to TRBJ2-3; 9 nucleotides line up with TRBD1. The CDR3 is 15 amino acids. V shed 5 bases, J shed 1 base, and the junction held 4 bases outside the gene matches. Germline V lookup: CDR1 SNHLY, CDR2 FYNNEI. The CDR3 region has the DNA TGTGCCAGCAGTCCGGACAGGGGAGGCACAGATACGCAGTATTTT. This gives the protein CASSPDRGGTDTQYF.

This clone was counted only a few times. The rearrangement joins TRBV29-1 to TRBJ2-1, with TRBD2 matching 7 bases. Unmatched junction bases numbered 7, after V lost 8 bases and J lost 0 bases. Germline assignment: CDR1 SQVTM and CDR2 ANQGSEA. The CDR3 contains 14 residues. CDR3 nucleotide sequence: TGCAGCTCCCTGCGGGGGAGCTCCTACAATGAGCAGTTCTTC. It codes for CSSLRGSSYNEQFF.

This clone was counted between two and nine times. The V and J genes are TRBV10-3 and TRBJ2-3; 12 bases are shared with TRBD2. This CDR3 spans 19 amino acids. The germline V gene has CDR1 ENHRY and CDR2 SYGVKD. Trimming at V came to 2 bases and at J to 7 bases, leaving 16 bases not matched to a gene. CDR3 nucleotides: TGTGCCATCAGTGAGGGAGAAACCGGGACTAGCGGGTCGCACCATACGCAGTATTTT. Protein sequence: CAISEGETGTSGSHHTQYF.

This clone appeared a few times. The chain combines TRBV9 with TRBJ2-4; 8 bases fit TRBD1. CDR1 is SGDLS, CDR2 YYNGEE, per germline. Trimming took 2 bases from V and 0 from J; bases not matched to a gene: 4. The length of the CDR3 is 16 residues. CDR3 region: CASSVEDRGAKNIQYF. The CDR3 region has the DNA TGTGCCAGCAGCGTGGAAGACAGGGGAGCCAAAAACATTCAGTACTTC.

This clone was detected only a few times. The DNA for the CDR3 is TGTGCCAGTAGCCGCACAGGGGGCAAAAACATTCAGTACTTC. The encoded protein is CASSRTGGKNIQYF. V and J are TRBV19 and TRBJ2-4; 8 bases match TRBD1. CDR1 and CDR2 (germline): LNHDA, SQIVND (reference sequence). CDR3 length: 14 residues. The V segment lost 6 bases and the J segment 3 bases; nucleotides outside the gene matches: 4.

This clone was seen more than once but under ten times. V is TRBV7-9 and J is TRBJ1-4; D gene ambiguous. CDR1 SEHNR and CDR2 FQNEAQ come from the germline V gene (reference sequence). V shed 4 bases and J shed 8 bases, with 8 bases lying between them. This CDR3 region has 12 residues. CDR3 sequence reads: CASSWSQEKLFF. For the CDR3, the DNA is TGTGCCAGCAGCTGGTCCCAGGAAAAACTGTTTTTT.

In this sample, this clone turned up a few times. The gene calls are TRBV28 and TRBJ2-7; D is undetermined. CDR3 length equals 13 residues. Per the germline V gene, CDR1 is MDHEN and CDR2 is SYDVKM. Trimming pared 6 bases from V and 0 bases from J, leaving 9 bases between. CDR3 sequence: CASRVGFSYEQYF. The CDR3, as DNA: TGTGCCAGCAGAGTAGGTTTCTCCTACGAGCAGTACTTC.

The genes are TRBV7-8 and TRBJ1-5; D gene unclear. The CDR3 length is 19 residues. Between the trimmed V and J ends, which lost 5 bases and 0 bases, there was a span of 23 bases. Germline CDR1 SGHVS, CDR2 FQNEAQ. CDR3 sequence (DNA): TGTGCCAGCAGCCCTATCCCCTCTGGCAGCTCATATAGCAATCAGCCCCAGCATTTT. Residues: CASSPIPSGSSYSNQPQHF.

This clone has only a few counts. The chain combines TRBV25-1 with TRBJ2-1; 7 bases are shared with TRBD1. From germline, CDR1 is MGHDK and CDR2 SYGVNS. J was trimmed by 1 base and V by 4 bases; bases with no gene match: 4. The CDR3 loop spans 15 amino acids. The CDR3 region has the DNA TGTGCCAGCAGTGCCGGGACAGCGTCCTACAATGAGCAGTTCTTC. Translated: CASSAGTASYNEQFF.

This clone was counted between two and nine times. The V gene is TRBV27, the J gene TRBJ2-7; the match to TRBD1 covers 8 bases. The germline gives CDR1 MNHEY, CDR2 SMNVEV (reference sequence). The CDR3 has 14 amino acids. With 3 bases clipped from V and 4 bases from J, the junction kept 5 bases outside the gene matches. The CDR3 sequence is CASSFQGAGYEQYF. CDR3 bases: TGTGCCAGCAGTTTCCAGGGGGCAGGGTACGAGCAGTACTTC.

This clone was counted a few times. The V gene is TRBV27, the J gene TRBJ2-2, with 9 nucleotides matching TRBD2. CDR3 size: 20 residues. Germline assignment: CDR1 MNHEY and CDR2 SMNVEV (reference sequence). V shed 4 bases, J shed 2 bases, and the junction held 17 bases outside the gene matches. This CDR3 is CASSWGTGGGARYNTGELFF. The CDR3, as DNA: TGTGCCAGCAGTTGGGGCACAGGCGGGGGGGCGAGGTATAACACCGGGGAGCTGTTTTTT.